This T cell receptor beta chain was captured by sequencing in a study of neurological immune-mediated disorders. Study results and caveats: Healthy controls had more TCR clonal expansion than multiple sclerosis, which showed the least, whereas HTLV-1-associated myelopathy showed the most.

In the case of this clonotype: Its antigen is not known.

From germline, CDR1 is MDHEN and CDR2 SYDVKM. V dropped 6 bases and J dropped 7 bases, with 9 bases sitting between them. The CDR3 extends over 12 amino acids. This sample's time point: technical triplicate 1. The unsorted libraries were generated from a total of 2 million PBMCs, which had been stored in RNAlater at -80 C. Synthesis of cDNA was accomplished via 5'RACE employing 10-nucleotide random UMIs. Every sequencing run gave over 180 million TCR-beta sequences, taken from 15-18 subjects. TCRdb re-called the 5' RACE reads through MiXCR, storing one row per CDR3 protein. Of roughly 41,000 distinct CDR3 sequences listed, around 10% are singletons.

Sample: PBMCs. This TCR was recovered from a man between 60 and 75 years old with HTLV-1-associated myelopathy (HAM/TSP). The chain links TRBV28 to TRBJ1-4, with D unclear. The DNA of the CDR3 is TGTGCCAGCAGCGAGAGCGGTGAAAAACTGTTTTTT. Protein: CASSESGEKLFF.